This T cell receptor (beta chain) originates from a study of T cell responses to AZD1222 COVID-19 vaccine. The CDR3 sequence is 14 residues long. The germline CDR1 and CDR2 sequences are SGHTA and FQGNSA. V gave up 5 bases and J gave up 3 bases; unmatched junction bases: 4. Analyses pooled second doses at about 4 or about 12 weeks. Study-level results: Spike-specific TCR breadth rose after two AZD1222 doses, and depth rose as well.

Remarks on this clone: As yet, its antigen is unknown.

TCRdb's table, derived via immunoSEQ multiplex PCR, lists solely in-frame clones and lacks some. Found here are roughly 120,000 clones, more than 75% of them singletons; the top ten hold approximately 3.5%. This sequence was found in an adult who received the AZD1222 COVID-19 vaccine. Source: peripheral blood, taken 28 days after the second AZD1222 dose. This chain connects TRBV7-2 to TRBJ1-3; the match to TRBD1 covers 7 bases. The CDR3 region has the DNA TGTGCCAGCAGCATCGACAGGGATGGAAACACCATATATTTT. Amino acid sequence: CASSIDRDGNTIYF.